This TCR beta chain was profiled in a study of T cells after yellow fever vaccination. Broader study findings: Peaking on day 5 versus 15, the secondary response was faster but weaker. Abundant bulk-population clonotypes could contaminate the FACS-sorted repertoires. Among primary-vaccination clones, most reappeared after the booster, at 96% for CD4 and about 90% for CD8.

The authors made TCR cDNA by 5'RACE template switching, adding a universal primer site and UMIs. TCRdb passed the 5' RACE reads through MiXCR, listing each CDR3 protein once. The repertoire has 250,000 to 400,000 distinct CDR3 sequences, approximately 4% of them found once; the top ten carry just under 25%. This clonotype was counted many times. Its specificity is unknown. V gave up 4 bases and J gave up 13 bases, with 14 bases separating them. The germline V gene has CDR1 SGHTA and CDR2 FQGNSA. The CDR3 sequence is 12 residues long. V is TRBV7-2 and J is TRBJ2-1, with D possibly TRBD1 on 6 matching bases. Sequenced here: PBMCs, sampled 5 days after the yellow fever booster vaccination. This TCR derives from a man in his late teens or twenties who received the YFV17D yellow fever vaccine. As DNA, the CDR3 is TGTGCCAGCAGCTCCATCGGGACACAACAGTTCTTC. Translated: CASSSIGTQQFF.